The next 10 T cell receptor beta chains were all read from a single sample in a study of identical twins' blood T cells. TCRdb called the 5' RACE reads again in MiXCR, with one record for every CDR3 protein. The table records fewer than 450,000 distinct CDR3 sequences, roughly 28% of them present only once. Specimen: PBMCs. These receptors were obtained from a woman aged 18 to 55 in good health.

As DNA, the CDR3 is TGTGCCAGCAGCGCAGATCAGGGGGCGCAGGCGAAAGGCTACACCTTC. Translating gives CASSADQGAQAKGYTF. This chain joins TRBV9 and TRBJ1-2; 8 positions agree with TRBD1. V lost 3 bases, J lost 8 bases, and 15 bases stayed unmatched. The length of the CDR3 is 16 residues. Germline assignment: CDR1 SGDLS and CDR2 YYNGEE. Together with reference TRBV9 and TRBJ1-2, the CDR3 gives the full variable domain: DSGVTQTPKHLITATGQRVTLRCSPRSGDLSVYWYQQSLDQGLQFLIQYYNGEERAKGNILERFSAQQFPDLHSELNLSSLELGDSALYFCASSADQGAQAKGYTFGSGTRLTVV.

This clonotype was counted ten times or more. The chain joins TRBV25-1 to TRBJ1-5, with unresolved D. CDR3 length: 14 amino acids. V lost 6 bases, J lost 5 bases, and 14 bases lay in between. Per germline, CDR1 MGHDK and CDR2 SYGVNS. Written as DNA, the CDR3 is TGTGCCAGCAGATCCAGGCCCTCTTATCAGCCCCAGCATTTT. This translates into CASRSRPSYQPQHF.

This clonotype has only a few counts. The chain is built from TRBV2 and TRBJ1-2; TRBD1 might be the D (6 bases). Germline-derived CDR1 and CDR2 are SNHLY and FYNNEI. The CDR3 sequence is 14 residues long. The V and J ends lost 6 bases and 3 bases respectively, with 14 bases between them. DNA for the CDR3: TGTGCCAGCAGGGTTGACAGGATGGACTATGGCTACACCTTC. Protein: CASRVDRMDYGYTF.

The rearrangement joins TRBV29-1 to TRBJ1-2, with D possibly TRBD1 on 5 matching bases. V dropped 7 bases and J dropped 6 bases, with 18 bases sitting between them. The length of the CDR3 is 13 residues. CDR1 SQVTM and CDR2 ANQGSEA come from the germline V gene. The CDR3 is CSADLGQGDGYTF. As DNA, the CDR3 is TGCAGCGCCGATTTGGGGCAAGGAGATGGCTACACCTTC.

This clonotype has just one count. The V and J genes are TRBV13 and TRBJ2-7; 7 bases are shared with TRBD2. Germline CDR1 and CDR2: PRHDT and FYEKMQ (reference sequence). The CDR3 loop spans 14 amino acids. V lost 5 bases, J lost 4 bases, and 8 bases stayed unmatched. The CDR3 protein is CASSPRREFYEQYF. CDR3 nucleotide sequence: TGTGCCAGCAGCCCTCGGCGGGAGTTTTACGAGCAGTACTTC.

There are a few counts of this clonotype. The CDR3 coding sequence is TGTGCCAGCAGCGAGGACAGCACAGATACGCAGTATTTT. Protein product: CASSEDSTDTQYF. V gene TRBV6-2 or TRBV6-3 combines with J gene TRBJ2-3; D ambiguous. Trimming took off 6 bases at V and 0 bases at J, with 7 bases between the two ends. Germline V gene data show CDR1 as MNHEY and CDR2 as SVGEGT. The CDR3 consists of 13 residues.

The sample holds a few counts of this clonotype. The rearrangement links TRBV6-5 to TRBJ2-1, with D tentatively TRBD1 (5 bases). This CDR3 comprises 15 residues. From germline, CDR1 is MNHEY and CDR2 SVGAGI. Trimming stripped 2 bases from V and 6 bases from J, with 14 bases between. The CDR3 DNA follows: TGTGCCAGCAGTTACCGATCCGCAGGGCCCAATGAGCAGTTCTTC. This codes for CASSYRSAGPNEQFF.

The chain joins TRBV29-1 to TRBJ2-1; no firm D call. The V and J ends lost 7 bases and 9 bases respectively, with 10 bases between them. Germline CDR1 is SQVTM and CDR2 is ANQGSEA. This CDR3 has 10 residues. CDR3 amino acids: CSAVNGEQFF. As DNA, the CDR3 is TGCAGCGCCGTAAACGGTGAGCAGTTCTTC.

With respect to this clonotype: One end of the junction fails to match germline, which may point to a read error. The chain recombines TRBV27 with TRBJ2-5; no clear D. CDR1 and CDR2 from the germline V gene are MNHEY and SMNVEV (reference sequence). There are 11 residues in the CDR3. DNA of the CDR3: TGTGCCATCAGTTTTCAGGAGACCCAGTACTTC. Translating gives CAISFQETQYF.

The CDR3 DNA sequence: TGCGCCAGCAGCCCGAATCGCATGGGACTAGCGGCCTACAATGAGCAGTTCTTC. Translating it yields CASSPNRMGLAAYNEQFF. The V call is TRBV5-1, the J call TRBJ2-1; 11 positions agree with TRBD2. Germline V gene lookup returns CDR1 SGHRS and CDR2 YFSETQ. V lost 4 bases to trimming and J lost 2 bases; unmatched junction nucleotides: 11. This CDR3 comprises 18 residues.